The sequence of this TCR beta chain was determined in a study of CD8 T cells in ankylosing spondylitis. In germline, CDR1 is MNHNY, CDR2 SVGAGI (reference sequence). The V end was cut by 6 bases, the J end by 10 bases, with 18 bases between. The CDR3 is 13 residues long. For this clonotype: Its antigen is not known.

Findings of the study overall: A motif in TCR beta, a set of about eight highly homologous variants, appeared characteristic of ankylosing spondylitis blood.

Using quantitative 5'-RACE with molecular barcodes, the authors made TCR beta libraries. MiXCR, applied by TCRdb to the 5' RACE reads, yields one record per CDR3 protein. The data contain 450,000 or so distinct CDR3 sequences, 25% to 30% of them singletons. The sequencing input was blood, either unsorted or a sorted T cell fraction (not recorded which). This rearrangement joins TRBV6-6 to TRBJ1-1; the D gene is possibly TRBD1 (6 bases). The receptor's source is a male donor with ankylosing spondylitis. The CDR3 DNA reads TGTGCCAGCAGCCAAGGGGGGACCATTCGAGCTTTCTTT. Its translation is CASSQGGTIRAFF.